This record looks at one T cell receptor beta chain sequence and its context. The sample is drawn from a study of blood T cell repertoires in COVID-19. At the level of the study: Collection of acute and convalescent COVID-19 samples took place in the United States, Italy and Spain.

The assay was immunoSEQ multiplex PCR, and TCRdb's table has in-frame clones only and misses some. The top ten hold about 4.3% of the sample, which has approximately 260,000 clones, roughly 83% seen once. Germline V CDR1 and CDR2: SGHVS, FQNEAQ. The CDR3 runs to 15 residues. V gave up 0 bases and J gave up 3 bases; unmatched junction bases: 4. This sequence was found in a man aged 55 to 70 who had recovered from COVID-19. The chain is built from TRBV7-8 and TRBJ2-7, with 8 bases identical to TRBD2. The specimen sequenced was peripheral blood. The CDR3 DNA follows: TGTGCCAGCAGCTTAGCGGAGAGCGGGAGCTACGAGCAGTACTTC. Translated: CASSLAESGSYEQYF.